This T cell receptor (beta chain) comes out of a study of T cells in tuberculosis. Study as a whole: In South Africa, adults with active tuberculosis were compared with IGRA-negative and latently infected IGRA-positive adolescents.

Study results and limitations: Active tuberculosis TCR-alpha repertoires lay closer to GMM-specific TCRs than IGRA-negative controls, suggesting clonal expansion. Classification accuracy was 87% (AUROC 0.8 to 0.9) with the GMM-specific repertoire.

Only in-frame clones appear in the TCRdb table, and some are missing; sequencing was by immunoSEQ multiplex PCR. The sample consists of about 9,200 clones, approximately 94% of them appearing once. Of note for this clone: Antigen unknown.

Material: PBMCs. The source is an adult with tuberculosis.

CDR3 nucleotides: TGTGCCAGCAGCTTGGAAAGCTGGAATCAGCCCCAGCATTTT. Residues: CASSLESWNQPQHF. The V gene is TRBV5-5, the J gene TRBJ1-5; D gene uncertain. CDR1 and CDR2 (germline): SGHKS, YYEKEE (reference sequence). V lost 0 bases, J lost 4 bases, and 8 bases lay in between. CDR3 length: 14 amino acids.